Each of the 14 T cell receptor beta chains below was sequenced from the same sample in a study of beta chain bispecific antibodies for T cell cancers. Study-wide points: After anti-TRBV12 rather than anti-CD19 exposure, TRBV12-3 made up 97% to 99% less of total TRBV signal. Normal T cells contributed less of the targeted TRBV signal than the leukemia cells did.

Expansion lasted approximately 3 days, with either anti-CD3 antibody OKT3 or CD3/CD28 beads. Their antigens are not known. Each CDR3 protein gets one entry after TCRdb re-called the 5' RACE reads with MiXCR. The data hold tens of thousands of distinct CDR3 sequences, with about 2% observed a single time. The sample here was healthy donor T cells cultured with leukemia cells, taken from a culture containing a bispecific antibody targeting TCR Vbeta12. The receptors were gathered from a human donor in good health. Some clones in this sample may be carry-over from other donors' samples.

This clonotype was recorded many times. This rearrangement joins TRBV20-1 to TRBJ2-7; D is possibly TRBD1 or TRBD2 (5 bases each). The CDR3 loop spans 14 amino acids. Germline loops: CDR1 DFQATT, CDR2 SNEGSKA (reference sequence). V dropped 3 bases and J dropped 2 bases, with 14 bases sitting between them. CDR3 residues: CSARERSGPYEQYF. The CDR3 coding sequence is TGCAGTGCTAGGGAAAGATCGGGACCCTACGAGCAGTACTTC.

This clonotype rates as medium-sized (0.01 to 0.1%). V and J are TRBV20-1 and TRBJ2-5; D perhaps matches TRBD2 (6 bases). Between the trimmed V and J ends, which lost 0 bases and 0 bases, there was a span of 14 bases. Per germline, CDR1 DFQATT and CDR2 SNEGSKA (reference sequence). The CDR3 extends over 16 amino acids. The DNA for the CDR3 is TGCAGTGCTAGAGATTATTTGCGGGGCTACCAAGAGACCCAGTACTTC. This sequence encodes CSARDYLRGYQETQYF.

At least ten counts were recorded for this clonotype. The chain joins TRBV4-1 to TRBJ1-6; 7 positions match TRBD1. Germline-derived CDR1 and CDR2 are MGHRA and YSYEKL. This CDR3 spans 16 amino acids. The V gene end was trimmed by 1 base and the J gene end by 9 bases; junction bases not matched to a gene: 9. CDR3 amino acids: CASSQGQGDFGSPLHF. The CDR3 DNA reads TGCGCCAGCAGCCAAGGACAGGGAGATTTTGGTTCACCCCTCCACTTT.

This clonotype was seen repeatedly, ten times or more. V usage is TRBV30 and J usage is TRBJ2-7; 7 bases line up with TRBD1. The V gene's germline CDR1 is GTSNPN and CDR2 SVGIG (reference sequence). CDR3 length: 13 amino acids. Trimming cost V 2 bases and J 2 bases; bases outside gene matches: 3. CDR3 residues: CAWSRDSAYEQYF. Written as DNA, the CDR3 is TGTGCCTGGAGTAGGGACAGCGCCTACGAGCAGTACTTC. Full variable domain (outside the CDR3, taken from reference TRBV30 and TRBJ2-7): SQTIHQWPATLVQPVGSPLSLECTVEGTSNPNLYWYRQAAGRGLQLLFYSVGIGQISSEVPQNLSASRPQDRQFILSSKKLLLSDSGFYLCAWSRDSAYEQYFGPGTRLTVT.

This clonotype came up many times. The gene calls are TRBV20-1 and TRBJ2-7; possibly TRBD2 for D (6 bases). With 6 bases removed from V and 0 bases from J, the gap between germline ends came to 18 bases. The CDR3 length is 15 residues. Looked up from germline, CDR1 is DFQATT and CDR2 is SNEGSKA (reference sequence). The CDR3, as DNA: TGCAGTGCGTTAAAGCGGGCTTTTTCCTCCTACGAGCAGTACTTC. Its translation is CSALKRAFSSYEQYF.

The chain is built from TRBV19 and TRBJ2-1; D call uncertain. This CDR3 has 13 amino acids. V lost 4 bases and J 5 bases, leaving 9 bases between the germline ends. Germline V CDR1 and CDR2: LNHDA, SQIVND (reference sequence). The CDR3 is CASSSQNNNEQFF. CDR3 nucleotide sequence: TGTGCCAGTAGTAGCCAGAATAACAATGAGCAGTTCTTC. Full variable domain (outside the CDR3, taken from reference TRBV19 and TRBJ2-1): DGGITQSPKYLFRKEGQNVTLSCEQNLNHDAMYWYRQDPGQGLRLIYYSQIVNDFQKGDIAEGYSVSREKKESFPLTVTSAQKNPTAFYLCASSSQNNNEQFFGPGTRLTVL.

This clonotype was observed at least ten times. The chain couples TRBV4-1 to TRBJ2-5; D tentatively fits TRBD1 or TRBD2 (5 bases each). CDR1 is MGHRA and CDR2 is YSYEKL in the germline V gene. Trimming removed 4 bases at V and 5 bases at J, with 14 bases between. This CDR3 is 14 amino acids long. DNA for the CDR3: TGCGCCAGCAGCCGACAATCAGAGGGGGAGACCCAGTACTTC. Translation: CASSRQSEGETQYF.

This clonotype was seen repeatedly, ten times or more. A junction end diverges from the germline sequence, so it may reflect a read error. This chain joins TRBV9 and TRBJ2-1; 8 bases align to TRBD2. Germline V gene lookup returns CDR1 SGDLS and CDR2 YYNGEE. There are 12 residues in the CDR3. CDR3 nucleotides: TGTGCCAGCGCGGACGACGGGGGGGGACGATTTTTC. This codes for CASADDGGGRFF.

This clonotype has a count of ten or more. This chain links TRBV10-3 with TRBJ2-3; D could derive from TRBD1 or TRBD2 (5 bases each). The CDR3 loop spans 13 amino acids. V was clipped by 5 bases and J by 5 bases, with 11 bases between them. The V gene's germline CDR1 is ENHRY and CDR2 SYGVKD. CDR3 DNA sequence: TGTGCCATCAGTAGGGACCATCAAGATACGCAGTATTTT. Translation gives CAISRDHQDTQYF.

This clonotype has ten or more counts. V usage is TRBV28 and J usage is TRBJ1-5; D remains unclear. Germline V gene lookup returns CDR1 MDHEN and CDR2 SYDVKM. The CDR3 is 14 residues long. V was shortened by 3 bases and J by 1 base, with 7 bases between the two germline ends. The CDR3 loop is CASSLGGSNQPQHF. CDR3 DNA sequence: TGTGCCAGCAGTTTGGGCGGAAGCAATCAGCCCCAGCATTTT.

This clonotype was detected many times. The chain combines TRBV27 with TRBJ2-5; D is uncertain. The germline gives CDR1 MNHEY, CDR2 SMNVEV (reference sequence). There are 13 residues in the CDR3. V was pared by 5 bases and J by 3 bases, with 10 bases between. The CDR3 DNA follows: TGTGCCAGCAGTCGCCTTGGGGAAGAGACCCAGTACTTC. This sequence encodes CASSRLGEETQYF.

This clonotype appeared many times. The chain carries TRBV30 and TRBJ1-2, with D hard to call. Trimming cost V 3 bases and J 12 bases, with 11 bases left between them. CDR3 length: 10 residues. Germline CDR1 is GTSNPN and CDR2 is SVGIG (reference sequence). The CDR3 region has the DNA TGTGCCTGGAGGTCCGGGGAAGACACCTTC. Its protein product is CAWRSGEDTF.

V and J are TRBV27 and TRBJ2-3, with 7 bases matching TRBD1. V dropped 4 bases and J dropped 7; count of bases not matched to a gene: 8. CDR3 size: 14 residues. CDR1 is MNHEY and CDR2 is SMNVEV in the germline V gene (reference sequence). The CDR3 coding sequence is TGTGCCAGCAGTTACAGACAGGGCGGGTATACGCAGTATTTT. The encoded protein is CASSYRQGGYTQYF.

This clonotype showed up many times. The chain joins TRBV20-1 to TRBJ1-2, with D maybe TRBD1 (5 bases). Trimming took off 1 base at V and 2 bases at J, with 11 bases between the two ends. CDR1 and CDR2 from the germline V gene are DFQATT and SNEGSKA (reference sequence). The CDR3 has 14 residues. The CDR3 is CSARGVTENYGYTF. CDR3 DNA sequence: TGCAGTGCTAGAGGGGTGACAGAGAACTATGGCTACACCTTC.